The 24 T cell receptor beta chains below were found in one sample sequenced in a study of shared clonotypes between healthy human individuals. Cells designated naive CD8 were CD45RO-negative and were positively selected for CCR7, with terminally differentiated effector memory CD45RA+ cells excluded. Sequenced by immunoSEQ multiplex PCR; TCRdb stores in-frame clones only, minus some. The sample includes millions of clones, about 95% seen only once; the top ten take 1.1%. Material for sequencing was naive CD8+ T cells sorted from blood. The receptors were gathered from a man aged 18 to 30 in good health.

The gene calls are TRBV5-1 and TRBJ2-5, with 7 bases identical to TRBD1. The junction had 7 bases not matched to a gene; V was cut back by 0 bases and J by 2 bases. The CDR3 consists of 16 residues. Germline CDR1 and CDR2: SGHRS and YFSETQ. CDR3 DNA sequence: TGCGCCAGCAGCTTGGAAGGGGGCCTTACGCAAGAGACCCAGTACTTC. Its translation: CASSLEGGLTQETQYF.

This clone was picked up one time. The rearrangement joins TRBV5-6 to TRBJ2-1; the D gene is possibly TRBD2 (5 bases). The germline gives CDR1 SGHDT, CDR2 YYEEEE. There are 12 residues in the CDR3. Trimming stripped 6 bases from V and 9 bases from J, with 13 bases between. The CDR3 DNA sequence: TGTGCCAGCAACGCGGACTGGGCTGAGCAGTTCTTC. Protein sequence: CASNADWAEQFF.

V is TRBV7-9 and J is TRBJ1-2, with TRBD1 identical over 12 bases. CDR1 and CDR2 from the germline V gene are SEHNR and FQNEAQ (reference sequence). The V gene end was trimmed by 3 bases and the J gene end by 4 bases; junction bases not matched to a gene: 3. The CDR3 consists of 15 residues. CDR3 region: CASSFPGQGAYGYTF. The DNA for the CDR3 is TGTGCCAGCAGCTTTCCGGGACAGGGGGCCTATGGCTACACCTTC.

The V gene is TRBV5-4, the J gene TRBJ2-2; D might be TRBD2 (5 bases). Germline assignment: CDR1 SGHNT and CDR2 YYREEE (reference sequence). V dropped 6 bases and J dropped 9 bases, with 21 bases sitting between them. The CDR3 sequence is 15 residues long. CDR3 amino acids: CASNDKEAGSRELFF. The CDR3 region has the DNA TGTGCCAGCAACGATAAGGAGGCAGGTTCTCGGGAGCTGTTTTTT.

Concerning this clone itself: Other DNA sequences within the sample encode an identical CDR3. This chain uses TRBV4-1 with TRBJ2-7, with D hard to call. The CDR3 is 13 residues long. The V end lost 1 base, the J end lost 3 bases, and 7 bases lay between the germline ends. Germline V CDR1 and CDR2: MGHRA, YSYEKL. The chain's CDR3 is CASSQVGSYEQYF. In nucleotides, the CDR3 is TGCGCCAGCAGCCAAGTGGGTAGCTACGAGCAGTACTTC.

Points on this clone: One junction end disagrees with the germline gene, perhaps due to a read error. This chain joins TRBV7-7 and TRBJ2-7, with 14 bases matching TRBD2. CDR3 length equals 22 residues. In germline, CDR1 is SSHAT, CDR2 FNYEAQ (reference sequence). CDR3 DNA: TGTGCTAGCAGCTTAGAGACCCACTCCGGGACTAGCGGGAGAAGGGTGTCCTACGAGCAGTACTTC. This sequence encodes CASSLETHSGTSGRRVSYEQYF.

The chain carries TRBV7-8 and TRBJ2-7; D is ambiguous. V was clipped by 4 bases and J by 5 bases, with 15 bases between them. CDR1 and CDR2 (germline): SGHVS, FQNEAQ. CDR3 size: 14 residues. The CDR3 protein is CASSSPMADDEQYF. Here the CDR3 DNA reads TGTGCCAGCAGCTCCCCGATGGCGGACGACGAGCAGTACTTC.

The chain has TRBV5-1 and TRBJ1-2, with 7 positions matching TRBD1. This CDR3 has 15 amino acids. Trimming cost V 4 bases and J 1 base; bases outside gene matches: 7. Germline CDR1 SGHRS, CDR2 YFSETQ. The CDR3 DNA reads as TGCGCCAGCAGCAAGGACAGGAGCATTAACTATGGCTACACCTTC. Amino acid sequence: CASSKDRSINYGYTF.

V is TRBV12-5 and J is TRBJ2-5, with D tentatively TRBD2 (7 bases). Trimming pared 4 bases from V and 3 bases from J, leaving 15 bases between. CDR3 length: 15 amino acids. Per germline, CDR1 LGHNT and CDR2 FRNRAP. CDR3 sequence (DNA): TGTGCTAGTGGTTCCCGGGGGGCTAGTGAAGAGACCCAGTACTTC. Amino acid sequence: CASGSRGASEETQYF.

The genes are TRBV11-2 and TRBJ1-1; D not certain. The ends were cut back, 7 bases at V and 1 base at J, with 13 bases in the middle. The CDR3 covers 14 residues. In germline, CDR1 is SGHAT, CDR2 FQNNGV. The CDR3 region has the DNA TGTGCCAGCAACCTAGGGATCGGGAACACTGAAGCTTTCTTT. It codes for CASNLGIGNTEAFF.

V and J are TRBV30 and TRBJ2-3; the D gene is possibly TRBD1 (5 bases). The CDR3 contains 14 residues. V was shortened by 6 bases and J by 2 bases, with 15 bases between the two germline ends. In germline, CDR1 is GTSNPN, CDR2 SVGIG (reference sequence). The DNA for the CDR3 is TGTGCCTGTGAGACAGTATCCTACACAGATACGCAGTATTTT. Its translation is CACETVSYTDTQYF.

The chain recombines TRBV6-1 with TRBJ1-5; maybe TRBD1 (5 bases). Per germline, CDR1 MNHNS and CDR2 SASEGT. The CDR3 runs 15 residues. Trimming removed 3 bases from V and 2 bases from J, with 11 bases in between. CDR3 residues: CASSDWGSGNQPQHF. The CDR3 DNA sequence: TGTGCCAGCAGTGACTGGGGGTCTGGCAATCAGCCCCAGCATTTT.

The gene calls are TRBV6-1 and TRBJ2-5, with D possibly TRBD2 on 7 matching bases. Germline values: CDR1 MNHNS, CDR2 SASEGT. The CDR3 consists of 16 residues. V was pared by 0 bases and J by 7 bases, with 18 bases between. The CDR3 loop reads CASSEADGGPPGTQYF. The CDR3 bases are TGTGCCAGCAGTGAAGCTGACGGGGGGCCCCCCGGGACCCAGTACTTC.

The gene calls are TRBV7-9 and TRBJ2-1; D gene uncertain. V lost 4 bases to trimming and J lost 2 bases, with 9 bases between them. CDR1 SEHNR and CDR2 FQNEAQ come from the germline V gene (reference sequence). The CDR3 has 14 amino acids. This CDR3 is CASSSPETYNEQFF. The CDR3 bases are TGTGCCAGCAGCTCCCCCGAAACCTACAATGAGCAGTTCTTC.

V and J are TRBV9 and TRBJ2-3; no clear D. CDR3 size: 14 residues. Germline assignment: CDR1 SGDLS and CDR2 YYNGEE. V lost 0 bases and J 4 bases, leaving 9 bases between the germline ends. The CDR3 DNA reads TGTGCCAGCAGCGTAGTCCCCGGATCAGATACGCAGTATTTT. It is translated as CASSVVPGSDTQYF. Full variable domain (missing parts from reference TRBV9 and TRBJ2-3): DSGVTQTPKHLITATGQRVTLRCSPRSGDLSVYWYQQSLDQGLQFLIQYYNGEERAKGNILERFSAQQFPDLHSELNLSSLELGDSALYFCASSVVPGSDTQYFGPGTRLTVL.

This clone was recorded once. The CDR3 loop reads CASSEGYVDKETQYF. Here the CDR3 DNA reads TGTGCCAGCAGTGAGGGGTACGTGGACAAGGAGACCCAGTACTTC. The gene calls are TRBV2 and TRBJ2-5; the D gene is possibly TRBD1 (5 bases). Germline loops: CDR1 SNHLY, CDR2 FYNNEI. This CDR3 has 15 residues. The V end lost 3 bases, the J end lost 5 bases, and 16 bases lay between the germline ends.

The CDR3 reads CASSLNRQGTHGYTF. For the CDR3, the DNA is TGTGCCAGCAGCTTAAATAGACAGGGGACCCATGGCTACACCTTC. This sequence joins TRBV5-6 and TRBJ1-2; 8 bases fit TRBD1. The CDR3 has 15 residues. After removal of 2 bases from V and 6 bases from J, the junction contained 9 bases not matched to a gene. Germline-derived CDR1 and CDR2 are SGHDT and YYEEEE.

As concerns this clone: In the same sample, other DNA sequences code for this CDR3. The chain carries TRBV4-3 and TRBJ2-7; D is perhaps TRBD1 or TRBD2 (6 bases each). The germline V and J ends were trimmed by 1 base and 2 bases, with 12 bases remaining between them. CDR3 length equals 15 residues. CDR1 LGHNA and CDR2 YSLEER come from the germline V gene. The CDR3 region is CASSQGVGGTYEQYF. The CDR3 DNA is TGCGCCAGCAGCCAAGGGGTAGGGGGGACCTACGAGCAGTACTTC.

The count of this clone is one. The rearrangement links TRBV27 to TRBJ1-5; D may be TRBD1 (6 bases). The CDR3 runs 15 residues. V was trimmed by 5 bases and J by 5 bases, leaving 16 bases between them. Germline V CDR1 and CDR2: MNHEY, SMNVEV (reference sequence). CDR3 region: CASSVGTNPDQPQHF. In DNA, the CDR3 is TGTGCCAGCAGTGTCGGGACAAACCCCGATCAGCCCCAGCATTTT.

The CDR3 nucleotides are TGTGCCAGCTCCGGGACTCACGGGGGAGATACGCAGTATTTT. This gives the protein CASSGTHGGDTQYF. The gene calls are TRBV13 and TRBJ2-3; tentative D call: TRBD2 (6 bases). V lost 8 bases, J lost 5 bases, and 17 bases lay in between. The CDR3 is made up of 14 amino acids. Germline-derived CDR1 and CDR2 are PRHDT and FYEKMQ (reference sequence).

The V call is TRBV10-3, the J call TRBJ2-7; D not resolved. The CDR3 runs 15 residues. Trimming removed 3 bases at V and 5 bases at J, with 17 bases between. Germline V lookup: CDR1 ENHRY, CDR2 SYGVKD. The CDR3 loop is CAISEPQAFGDEQYF. Written as DNA, the CDR3 is TGTGCCATCAGTGAACCCCAGGCCTTCGGAGACGAGCAGTACTTC.

This sequence joins TRBV7-9 and TRBJ2-7; D gene uncertain. This CDR3 has 13 residues. The V end lost 5 bases, the J end lost 2 bases, and 10 bases lay between the germline ends. Looked up from germline, CDR1 is SEHNR and CDR2 is FQNEAQ (reference sequence). The CDR3 sequence: CASSGDVTYEQYF. The CDR3 DNA reads as TGTGCCAGCAGCGGGGATGTGACCTACGAGCAGTACTTC.

V gene TRBV7-9 combines with J gene TRBJ2-3; D is perhaps TRBD1 or TRBD2 (5 bases each). This CDR3 is built from 16 residues. Trimming took off 4 bases at V and 4 bases at J, with 18 bases between the two ends. Germline V lookup: CDR1 SEHNR, CDR2 FQNEAQ (reference sequence). CDR3: CASSSSGRVRPDTQYF. CDR3 in DNA: TGTGCCAGCAGCTCTTCGGGACGTGTCAGGCCAGATACGCAGTATTTT.

With respect to this clone: The sample contains more than one DNA sequence encoding this CDR3. The V call is TRBV6-5, the J call TRBJ1-5; unclear D gene. Germline assignment: CDR1 MNHEY and CDR2 SVGAGI. The CDR3 runs 13 residues. The V and J ends lost 2 bases and 1 base respectively, with 3 bases between them. The CDR3 is CASSYRSNQPQHF. CDR3 DNA: TGTGCCAGCAGTTACCGCAGCAATCAGCCCCAGCATTTT.